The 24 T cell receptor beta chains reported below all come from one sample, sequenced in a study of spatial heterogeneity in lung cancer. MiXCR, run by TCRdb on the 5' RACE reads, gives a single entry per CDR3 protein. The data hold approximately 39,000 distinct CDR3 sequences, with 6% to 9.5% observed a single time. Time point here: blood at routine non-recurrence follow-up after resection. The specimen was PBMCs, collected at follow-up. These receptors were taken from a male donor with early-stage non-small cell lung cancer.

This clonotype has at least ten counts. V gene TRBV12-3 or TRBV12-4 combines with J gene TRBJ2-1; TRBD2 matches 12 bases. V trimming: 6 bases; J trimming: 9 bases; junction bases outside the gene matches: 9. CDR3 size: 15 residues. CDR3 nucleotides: TGTGCCAGCAGGCGTCTAGCGGGGGGGGTCAGTGAGCAGTTCTTC. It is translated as CASRRLAGGVSEQFF.

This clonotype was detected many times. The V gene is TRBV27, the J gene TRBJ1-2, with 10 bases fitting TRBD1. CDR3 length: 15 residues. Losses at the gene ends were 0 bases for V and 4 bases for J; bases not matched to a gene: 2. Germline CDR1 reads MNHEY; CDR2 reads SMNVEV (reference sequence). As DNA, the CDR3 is TGTGCCAGCAGTTTATCGGGACAGGGGTTCTATGGCTACACCTTC. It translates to CASSLSGQGFYGYTF.

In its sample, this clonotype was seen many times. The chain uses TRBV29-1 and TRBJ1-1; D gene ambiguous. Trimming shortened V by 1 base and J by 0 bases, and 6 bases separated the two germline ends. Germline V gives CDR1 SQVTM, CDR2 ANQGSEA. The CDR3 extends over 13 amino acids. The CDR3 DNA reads TGCAGCGTTGAAGCAGCGATGAACACTGAAGCTTTCTTT. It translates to CSVEAAMNTEAFF.

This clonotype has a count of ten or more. DNA of the CDR3: TGTGCCTGGAGTACCGAGTCACCCCTCCACTTT. Translated: CAWSTESPLHF. The chain combines TRBV30 with TRBJ1-6; D remains ambiguous. CDR3 size: 11 residues. CDR1 and CDR2 from the germline V gene are GTSNPN and SVGIG (reference sequence). Trimming cost V 2 bases and J 10 bases, with 6 bases left between them.

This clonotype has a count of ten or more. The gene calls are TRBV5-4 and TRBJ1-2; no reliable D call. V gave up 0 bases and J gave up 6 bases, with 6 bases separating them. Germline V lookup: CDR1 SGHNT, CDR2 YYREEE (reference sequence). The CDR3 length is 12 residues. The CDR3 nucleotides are TGTGCCAGCAGCTTGGAAGAGAATGGCTACACCTTC. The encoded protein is CASSLEENGYTF.

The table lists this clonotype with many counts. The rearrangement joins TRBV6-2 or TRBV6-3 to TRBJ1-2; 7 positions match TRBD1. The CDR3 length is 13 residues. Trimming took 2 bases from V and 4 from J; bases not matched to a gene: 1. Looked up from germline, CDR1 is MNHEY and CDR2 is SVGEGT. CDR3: CASSYEGAYGYTF. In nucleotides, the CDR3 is TGTGCCAGCAGTTACGAGGGGGCCTATGGCTACACCTTC.

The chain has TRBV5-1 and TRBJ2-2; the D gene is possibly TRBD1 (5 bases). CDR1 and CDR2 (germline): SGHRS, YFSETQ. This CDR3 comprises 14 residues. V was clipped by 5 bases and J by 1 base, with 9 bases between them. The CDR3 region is CASSGGQNTGELFF. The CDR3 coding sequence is TGCGCCAGCAGTGGCGGACAGAACACCGGGGAGCTGTTTTTT. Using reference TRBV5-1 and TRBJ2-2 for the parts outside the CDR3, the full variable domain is KAGVTQTPRYLIKTRGQQVTLSCSPISGHRSVSWYQQTPGQGLQFLFEYFSETQRNKGNFPGRFSGRQFSNSRSEMNVSTLELGDSALYLCASSGGQNTGELFFGEGSRLTVL.

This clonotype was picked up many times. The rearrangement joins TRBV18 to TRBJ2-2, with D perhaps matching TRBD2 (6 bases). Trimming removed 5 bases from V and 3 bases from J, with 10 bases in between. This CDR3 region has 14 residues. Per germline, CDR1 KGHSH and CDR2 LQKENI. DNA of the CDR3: TGTGCCAGCTCATCCAGGAGGGACACCGGGGAGCTGTTTTTT. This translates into CASSSRRDTGELFF.

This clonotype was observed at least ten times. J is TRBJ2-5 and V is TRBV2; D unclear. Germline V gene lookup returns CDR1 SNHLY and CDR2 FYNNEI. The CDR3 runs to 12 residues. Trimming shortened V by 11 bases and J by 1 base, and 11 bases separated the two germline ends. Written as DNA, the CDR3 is TGTGCCCAGCTAGGAGTCCAAGAGACCCAGTACTTC. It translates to CAQLGVQETQYF.

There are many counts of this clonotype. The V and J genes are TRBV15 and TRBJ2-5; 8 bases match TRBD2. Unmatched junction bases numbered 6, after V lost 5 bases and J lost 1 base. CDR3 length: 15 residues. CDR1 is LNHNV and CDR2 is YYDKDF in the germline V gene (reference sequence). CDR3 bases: TGTGCCACCAGCTCCCTAACTAGCGGCCAAGAGACCCAGTACTTC. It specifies CATSSLTSGQETQYF. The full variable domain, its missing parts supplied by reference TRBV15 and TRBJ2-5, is DAMVIQNPRYQVTQFGKPVTLSCSQTLNHNVMYWYQQKSSQAPKLLFHYYDKDFNNEADTPDNFQSRRPNTSFCFLDIRSPGLGDTAMYLCATSSLTSGQETQYFGPGTRLLVL.

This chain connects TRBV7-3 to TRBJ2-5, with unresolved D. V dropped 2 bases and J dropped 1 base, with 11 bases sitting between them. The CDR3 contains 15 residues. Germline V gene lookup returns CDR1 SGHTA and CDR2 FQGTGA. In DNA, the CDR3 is TGTGCCAGCAGCTTAGTTTCAGGTTTCCAAGAGACCCAGTACTTC. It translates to CASSLVSGFQETQYF.

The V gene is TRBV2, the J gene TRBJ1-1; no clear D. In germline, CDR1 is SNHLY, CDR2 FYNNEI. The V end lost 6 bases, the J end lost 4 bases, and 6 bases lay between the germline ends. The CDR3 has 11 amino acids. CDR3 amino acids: CASRESTEAFF. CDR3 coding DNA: TGTGCCAGCAGGGAGAGCACTGAAGCTTTCTTT. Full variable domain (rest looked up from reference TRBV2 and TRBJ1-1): EPEVTQTPSHQVTQMGQEVILRCVPISNHLYFYWYRQILGQKVEFLVSFYNNEISEKSEIFDDQFSVERPDGSNFTLKIRSTKLEDSAMYFCASRESTEAFFGQGTRLTVV.

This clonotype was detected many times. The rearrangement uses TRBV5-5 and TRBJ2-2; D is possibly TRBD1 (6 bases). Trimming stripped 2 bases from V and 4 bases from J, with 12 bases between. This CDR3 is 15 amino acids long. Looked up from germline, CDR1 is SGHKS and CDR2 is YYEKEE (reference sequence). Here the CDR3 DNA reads TGTGCCAGCAGCTTAGCAGGGGTGCGCACCGGGGAGCTGTTTTTT. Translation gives CASSLAGVRTGELFF. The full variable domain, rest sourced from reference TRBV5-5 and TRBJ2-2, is DAGVTQSPTHLIKTRGQQVTLRCSPISGHKSVSWYQQVLGQGPQFIFQYYEKEERGRGNFPDRFSARQFPNYSSELNVNALLLGDSALYLCASSLAGVRTGELFFGEGSRLTVL.

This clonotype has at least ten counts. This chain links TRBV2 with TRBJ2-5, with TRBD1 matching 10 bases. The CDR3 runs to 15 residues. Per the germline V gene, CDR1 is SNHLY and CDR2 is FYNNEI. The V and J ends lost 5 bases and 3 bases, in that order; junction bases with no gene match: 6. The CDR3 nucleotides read TGTGCCAGCAGTCCGGGACAGGGGCTCGAAGAGACCCAGTACTTC. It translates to CASSPGQGLEETQYF.

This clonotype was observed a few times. The CDR3 spells CASSLGGLGETQYF. In DNA form, the CDR3 reads TGTGCCAGCAGCTTAGGGGGATTAGGGGAGACCCAGTACTTC. This chain joins TRBV13 and TRBJ2-5; D is unclear. V lost 0 bases, J lost 5 bases, and 10 bases lay in between. CDR1 PRHDT and CDR2 FYEKMQ come from the germline V gene (reference sequence). The CDR3 covers 14 residues.

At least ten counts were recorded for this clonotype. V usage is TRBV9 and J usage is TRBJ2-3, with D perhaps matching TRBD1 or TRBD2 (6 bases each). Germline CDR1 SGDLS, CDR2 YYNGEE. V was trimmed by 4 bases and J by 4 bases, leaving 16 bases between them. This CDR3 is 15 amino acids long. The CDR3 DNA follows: TGTGCCAGCAGCCCACTTGGGGGGCTCGCAGATACGCAGTATTTT. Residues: CASSPLGGLADTQYF.

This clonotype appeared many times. The CDR3: CASSPGTQGGTGELFF. In DNA form, the CDR3 reads TGCGCCAGCAGCCCCGGAACCCAGGGCGGCACCGGGGAGCTGTTTTTT. The V call is TRBV5-1, the J call TRBJ2-2, with TRBD1 as a possible D gene (5 bases). The CDR3 covers 16 residues. Germline values: CDR1 SGHRS, CDR2 YFSETQ. V was clipped by 4 bases and J by 4 bases, with 17 bases between them.

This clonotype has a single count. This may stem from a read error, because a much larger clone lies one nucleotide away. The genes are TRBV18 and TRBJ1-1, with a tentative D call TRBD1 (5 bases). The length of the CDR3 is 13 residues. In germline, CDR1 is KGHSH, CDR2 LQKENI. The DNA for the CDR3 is TGTGCCAGCTCACCACGGTCGGACACTGATGCTTTCTTT. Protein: CASSPRSDTDAFF. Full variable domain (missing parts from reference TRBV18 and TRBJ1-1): NAGVMQNPRHLVRRRGQEARLRCSPMKGHSHVYWYRQLPEEGLKFMVYLQKENIIDESGMPKERFSAEFPKEGPSILRIQQVVRGDSAAYFCASSPRSDTDAFFGQGTRLTVV.

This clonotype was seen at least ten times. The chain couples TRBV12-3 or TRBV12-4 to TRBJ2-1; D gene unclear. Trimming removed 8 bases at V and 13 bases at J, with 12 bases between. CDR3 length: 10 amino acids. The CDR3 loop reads CASLGGRQFF. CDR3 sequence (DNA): TGTGCCAGCCTCGGCGGCAGACAGTTCTTC.

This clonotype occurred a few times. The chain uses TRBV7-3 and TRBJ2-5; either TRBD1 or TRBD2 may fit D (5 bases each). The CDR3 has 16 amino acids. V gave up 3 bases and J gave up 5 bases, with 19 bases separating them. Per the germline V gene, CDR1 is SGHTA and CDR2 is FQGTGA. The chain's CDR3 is CASSLGLGTIGETQYF. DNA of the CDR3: TGTGCCAGCAGCTTGGGTCTAGGGACCATCGGGGAGACCCAGTACTTC.

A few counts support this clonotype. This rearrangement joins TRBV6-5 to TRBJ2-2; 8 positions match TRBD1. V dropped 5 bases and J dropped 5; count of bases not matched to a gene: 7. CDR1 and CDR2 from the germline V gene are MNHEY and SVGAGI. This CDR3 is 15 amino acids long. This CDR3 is CASSLRTGLTGELFF. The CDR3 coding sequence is TGTGCCAGCAGTCTTCGGACAGGGCTTACCGGGGAGCTGTTTTTT.

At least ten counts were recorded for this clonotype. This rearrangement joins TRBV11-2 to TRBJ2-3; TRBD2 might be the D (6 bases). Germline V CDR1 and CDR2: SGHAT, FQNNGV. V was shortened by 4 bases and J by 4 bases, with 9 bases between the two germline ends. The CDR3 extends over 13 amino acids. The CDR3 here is CASSYTGADTQYF. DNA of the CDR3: TGTGCCAGCAGCTATACGGGAGCAGATACGCAGTATTTT.

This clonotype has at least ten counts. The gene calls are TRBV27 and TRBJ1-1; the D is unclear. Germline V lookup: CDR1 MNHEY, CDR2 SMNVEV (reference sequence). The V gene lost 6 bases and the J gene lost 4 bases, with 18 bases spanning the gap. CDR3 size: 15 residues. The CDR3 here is CASRITLMPLTEAFF. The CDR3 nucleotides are TGTGCCAGCAGAATTACCCTTATGCCCCTCACTGAAGCTTTCTTT.

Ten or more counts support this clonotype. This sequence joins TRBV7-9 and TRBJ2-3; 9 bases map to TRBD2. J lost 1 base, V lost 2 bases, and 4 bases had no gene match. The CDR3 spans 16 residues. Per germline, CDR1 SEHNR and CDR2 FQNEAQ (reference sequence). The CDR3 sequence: CASSLSAGGGTDTQYF. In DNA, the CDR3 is TGTGCCAGCAGCTTATCGGCGGGGGGGGGCACAGATACGCAGTATTTT.